This TCR beta chain was sequenced in a study of CD8+ T cells in alopecia areata. About the study: Treated patients took oral tofacitinib at 5 to 10 mg twice daily. After 6 to 18 months of tofacitinib, follow-up continued 6 months off drug. Findings and limits, study-wide: In lesional scalp, particularly from alopecia totalis/universalis, clonality was higher than in normal scalp.

RNA was isolated and reverse transcribed to cDNA, the sequencing template. Libraries were prepared by immunoSEQ multiplex PCR; TCRdb keeps only in-frame clonotypes and omits some of them. The sample has around 8,000 clones; roughly two thirds are singletons. CDR3 length equals 15 residues. V was trimmed by 2 bases and J by 2 bases, leaving 13 bases between them. Per the germline V gene, CDR1 is SGHRS and CDR2 is YFSETQ. As regards this clone: Its antigen is not identified.

Alopecia areata patients gave lesional scalp punch biopsies and peripheral blood samples. The sequenced sample was skin, obtained at week 0. This clonotype was sampled from a human donor with alopecia areata. The V and J genes are TRBV5-1 and TRBJ1-1; D remains unclear. The CDR3 nucleotides read TGCGCCAGCAGCTTCCTCGCGGGAGATAACACTGAAGCTTTCTTT. This sequence encodes CASSFLAGDNTEAFF.